This entry is about one T cell receptor beta chain. This table comes from immunoSEQ multiplex PCR, and its TCRdb copy is limited to in-frame clones, with some not included. The data contain 650,000 to 700,000 clones, roughly 87% of them singletons. This sample stems from a study of shared clonotypes between healthy human individuals. Across the whole study: Two female and three male donors aged 18 to 49 were enrolled.

The trim removed 4 bases at V and 0 bases at J, leaving 8 bases unmatched. The CDR3 runs to 16 residues. The germline V gene encodes CDR1 SGHRS and CDR2 YFSETQ. This receptor was taken from a man younger than 35 in good health. Some clones in this sample may be carry-over from other donors' samples. V gene TRBV5-1 combines with J gene TRBJ2-7; 9 positions agree with TRBD1. Sequencing used memory CD8+ T cells from PBMCs. Subset denoted: CD45RO+ cells pooled with CCR7-negative TemRA cells. The CDR3 bases are TGCGCCAGCAGCGCACTACCGGGACAGGGCTCCTACGAGCAGTACTTC. The encoded protein is CASSALPGQGSYEQYF.